The 11 T cell receptor beta chains in this list originate from one sample, sequenced in a study of T-cell reconstitution after alpha-beta-depleted transplantation in children. The library targeted TCRbeta and was prepared with unique molecular identifiers. TCRdb re-called the PCR reads through MiXCR, storing one row per CDR3 protein. Here the sample spans 580,000 or so distinct CDR3 sequences, under 25% being singletons. The sample was PBMCs, mostly from graft donor cells, taken 360 days after TCRalphabeta/CD19-depleted stem cell transplant. The origin of the receptors is a boy younger than two who had a stem cell transplant for acute myeloid leukemia, so the T cells may come from the graft donor.

The chain recombines TRBV20-1 with TRBJ1-2; D may be TRBD1 (5 bases). The V end was cut by 6 bases, the J end by 4 bases, with 12 bases between. This CDR3 spans 12 amino acids. Germline assignment: CDR1 DFQATT and CDR2 SNEGSKA (reference sequence). CDR3 DNA: TGCAGTGCCAGGCCTGGGACCTATGGCTACACCTTC. It specifies CSARPGTYGYTF.

CDR3 in DNA: TGCGCCAGCAGCTCCTGGACTAGCGGGGGGATCGGTGAGCAGTTCTTC. Translated: CASSSWTSGGIGEQFF. This chain connects TRBV5-1 to TRBJ2-1; TRBD2 aligns across 14 bases. The germline CDR1 and CDR2 sequences are SGHRS and YFSETQ. V lost 3 bases, J lost 9 bases, and 8 bases stayed unmatched. The CDR3 has 16 amino acids. Based on the CDR3 plus reference TRBV5-1 and TRBJ2-1, the full variable domain is KAGVTQTPRYLIKTRGQQVTLSCSPISGHRSVSWYQQTPGQGLQFLFEYFSETQRNKGNFPGRFSGRQFSNSRSEMNVSTLELGDSALYLCASSSWTSGGIGEQFFGPGTRLTVL.

Many counts were recorded for this clonotype. This rearrangement joins TRBV25-1 to TRBJ1-1; unclear D gene. The CDR3 spans 12 residues. V lost 8 bases, J lost 6 bases, and 13 bases lay in between. The germline gives CDR1 MGHDK, CDR2 SYGVNS. The CDR3 DNA sequence: TGTGCCAGCGAAGGTAGGAGCCCTGAAGCTTTCTTT. It encodes CASEGRSPEAFF.

This clonotype came up a few times. The chain uses TRBV15 and TRBJ2-1; TRBD1 is a possible D gene (5 bases). The V gene's germline CDR1 is LNHNV and CDR2 YYDKDF (reference sequence). V lost 1 base and J lost 6, with 19 bases in between. The CDR3 extends over 17 amino acids. DNA for the CDR3: TGTGCCACCAGCAGAGGGAAGGCTAGTTGGACAACCAATGAGCAGTTCTTC. It yields the protein CATSRGKASWTTNEQFF. The full variable domain, completed using reference TRBV15 and TRBJ2-1, is DAMVIQNPRYQVTQFGKPVTLSCSQTLNHNVMYWYQQKSSQAPKLLFHYYDKDFNNEADTPDNFQSRRPNTSFCFLDIRSPGLGDTAMYLCATSRGKASWTTNEQFFGPGTRLTVL.

This clonotype has more than one count but fewer than ten. The rearrangement uses TRBV12-3 or TRBV12-4 and TRBJ2-3, with D unresolved. The CDR3 spans 15 residues. Trimming shortened V by 3 bases and J by 2 bases, and 12 bases separated the two germline ends. The CDR3 protein is CASSLGGEATDTQYF. The CDR3 coding sequence is TGTGCCAGCAGTTTGGGTGGAGAGGCCACAGATACGCAGTATTTT.

This clonotype was found many times. The V call is TRBV5-1, the J call TRBJ1-6, with 8 bases fitting TRBD1. Germline values: CDR1 SGHRS, CDR2 YFSETQ. The V and J ends lost 5 bases and 5 bases, in that order; junction bases with no gene match: 9. The CDR3 has 16 amino acids. CDR3 region: CASRQHPGQDNSPLHF. For the CDR3, the DNA is TGCGCCAGCAGACAACATCCGGGACAGGATAATTCACCCCTCCACTTT.

There are a few counts of this clonotype. The chain joins TRBV12-3 or TRBV12-4 to TRBJ2-1; tentatively, D is TRBD1 (5 bases). With 3 bases removed from V and 12 bases from J, the gap between germline ends came to 9 bases. The CDR3 runs to 11 residues. This chain's CDR3 is CASSLGQTQFF. The CDR3 coding sequence is TGTGCCAGCAGTTTGGGGCAGACGCAGTTCTTC.

This clonotype has a single count. This chain connects TRBV12-3 or TRBV12-4 to TRBJ1-6; a weak D match, TRBD1 (5 bases). There are 14 residues in the CDR3. Trimming removed 3 bases from V and 9 bases from J, with 12 bases in between. In DNA, the CDR3 is TGTGCCAGCAGTTTGCCGGGCCAGGGTTCACCCCTCCACTTT. Encoded protein: CASSLPGQGSPLHF.

A few counts support this clonotype. This sequence joins TRBV7-6 and TRBJ2-7, with D maybe TRBD1 (6 bases). The CDR3 covers 14 residues. V shed 5 bases and J shed 2 bases, with 13 bases lying between them. Per the germline V gene, CDR1 is SGHVS and CDR2 is FNYEAQ. DNA of the CDR3: TGTGCCAGCAGCATAACTACAGGGCCCTACGAGCAGTACTTC. The encoded protein is CASSITTGPYEQYF.

This clonotype was counted at least ten times. CDR3 bases: TGCAGCGTTGTCTCTGACGGGCGAAGGGAGACCCAGTACTTC. It specifies CSVVSDGRRETQYF. The chain combines TRBV29-1 with TRBJ2-5; D is uncertain. The CDR3 extends over 14 amino acids. Trimming shortened V by 4 bases and J by 5 bases, and 17 bases separated the two germline ends. The germline gives CDR1 SQVTM, CDR2 ANQGSEA.

V is TRBV2 and J is TRBJ2-5, with a tentative D call TRBD2 (6 bases). This CDR3 has 15 amino acids. Per germline, CDR1 SNHLY and CDR2 FYNNEI. Between the trimmed V and J ends, which lost 6 bases and 2 bases, there was a span of 16 bases. The DNA for the CDR3 is TGTGCCAGCAGGCGCTTCTCTAGCGAACAAGAGACCCAGTACTTC. Its protein product is CASRRFSSEQETQYF.